The TCR beta chain under discussion was sequenced for a study of blood T cell repertoires in COVID-19. Per the authors' pipeline: Estimated nucleated cell counts came from reference gene primer amplification. TCRdb keeps only in-frame clones here, not all; method: immunoSEQ multiplex PCR. V and J calls and clone size are those listed in that table; D and trimming were worked out from the DNA. Of roughly 250,000 clones in the sample, roughly 88% were seen once. Self-reported history from a screening survey and questionnaire set each donor's cohort. This clonotype was sampled from a woman in her fifties or sixties who had recovered from COVID-19. Material: PBMCs or T cells enriched from blood (not recorded which).

The CDR3 sequence: CASSRVTERNQPQHF. CDR3 coding DNA: TGCGCCAGCAGCCGCGTCACAGAACGGAATCAGCCCCAGCATTTT. The V and J genes are TRBV4-1 and TRBJ1-5; no firm D call. The V end was cut by 4 bases, the J end by 4 bases, with 14 bases between. This CDR3 comprises 15 residues. The germline CDR1 and CDR2 sequences are MGHRA and YSYEKL.